Listed here are 20 T cell receptor beta chains from one sample, sequenced in a study of patients and donors after allogeneic stem cell transplantation. Using its own MiXCR run on the RT-PCR reads, TCRdb lists one record per CDR3 protein. The sample contains a few hundred thousand distinct CDR3 sequences, 35% to 45% of which appear only once. The specimen was blood, either unsorted or a sorted T cell fraction (not recorded which). These TCRs come from a human donor who was either an allogeneic HSCT recipient or a stem cell or donor lymphocyte infusion donor (not recorded which). It is not recorded whose cells these are; they may come from a transplant donor.

As concerns this clonotype: Mismatch with germline at one junction end may stem from a read error. This rearrangement joins TRBV7-9 to TRBJ1-1, with unresolved D. The CDR3 has 14 amino acids. CDR1 is SEHNR, CDR2 FQNEAQ, per germline (reference sequence). The CDR3 DNA sequence: TGTGCCGGCAGCTTAGCGGGCCGCTACACTGAAGCTTTCTTT. Amino acid sequence: CAGSLAGRYTEAFF.

This clonotype was observed a few times. The chain links TRBV10-3 to TRBJ1-1; a possible D gene is TRBD1 (5 bases). Deletions cut 2 bases from V and 11 bases from J, with 12 bases between. Looked up from germline, CDR1 is ENHRY and CDR2 is SYGVKD. This CDR3 is 12 amino acids long. CDR3 amino acids: CAISETTRDAFF. CDR3 nucleotide sequence: TGTGCCATCAGTGAGACAACCAGGGACGCTTTCTTT.

The CDR3 sequence is CASSQDGPPKDTDTQYF. The CDR3 nucleotides read TGCGCCAGCAGCCAAGATGGGCCGCCGAAAGACACAGATACGCAGTATTTT. The J gene is TRBJ2-3, the V gene TRBV4-1; D gene uncertain. The CDR3 runs 17 residues. The V end lost 0 bases, the J end lost 2 bases, and 15 bases lay between the germline ends. The V gene's germline CDR1 is MGHRA and CDR2 YSYEKL.

The V call is TRBV27, the J call TRBJ1-6; D ambiguous. The CDR3 length is 11 residues. V dropped 8 bases and J dropped 7 bases, with 6 bases sitting between them. Germline V gene sequence: CDR1 MNHEY, CDR2 SMNVEV (reference sequence). CDR3 loop: CASGPNSPLHF. The CDR3 DNA follows: TGTGCCAGCGGGCCAAATTCACCCCTCCACTTT.

Only a few counts were recorded for this clonotype. The chain employs TRBV29-1 and TRBJ1-4, with D unclear. The CDR3 contains 13 residues. Trimming removed 4 bases from V and 3 bases from J, with 9 bases in between. From germline, CDR1 is SQVTM and CDR2 ANQGSEA. CDR3 in amino acids: CSVGEAPNEKLFF. The CDR3 DNA follows: TGCAGCGTTGGGGAGGCGCCTAATGAAAAACTGTTTTTT.

This clonotype was seen a few times. The chain couples TRBV12-3 or TRBV12-4 to TRBJ1-5; the D is unclear. This CDR3 spans 14 amino acids. Trimming left V 1 base short and J 3 bases short, with 7 bases between. CDR3 bases: TGTGCCAGCAGTTTAGATGGGTTCAATCAGCCCCAGCATTTT. Protein sequence: CASSLDGFNQPQHF.

This clonotype was observed a few times. The chain is built from TRBV12-3 or TRBV12-4 and TRBJ1-1, with 11 bases fitting TRBD1. The CDR3 spans 14 residues. J was trimmed by 5 bases and V by 6 bases; bases with no gene match: 5. CDR3 DNA sequence: TGTGCCAGCAGCACCGGGACAGGGGGTACTGAAGCTTTCTTT. Residues: CASSTGTGGTEAFF.

This clonotype was observed a handful of times. This rearrangement joins TRBV5-1 to TRBJ1-3; D remains ambiguous. The length of the CDR3 is 14 residues. V lost 0 bases and J lost 0, with 4 bases in between. Germline CDR1 and CDR2: SGHRS and YFSETQ. The DNA for the CDR3 is TGCGCCAGCAGCTTGGAAAGCTCTGGAAACACCATATATTTT. Its translation is CASSLESSGNTIYF.

This clonotype occurred a few times. The chain employs TRBV5-1 and TRBJ1-1; 7 bases are shared with TRBD1. The CDR3 is made up of 14 amino acids. Germline trimming cut 3 bases from V and 4 bases from J; bases unmatched to any gene: 6. Per the germline V gene, CDR1 is SGHRS and CDR2 is YFSETQ. The CDR3 protein is CASSSPTGTTEAFF. DNA for the CDR3: TGCGCCAGCAGCTCCCCGACAGGGACCACTGAAGCTTTCTTT.

The rearrangement links TRBV4-2 to TRBJ1-2; D uncertain. The CDR3 has 15 residues. V lost 0 bases and J lost 2, with 10 bases in between. Germline assignment: CDR1 LGHNA and CDR2 YNFKEQ. Written as DNA, the CDR3 is TGTGCCAGCAGCCAAGATAAAAACAGAAACTATGGCTACACCTTC. Protein product: CASSQDKNRNYGYTF.

This clonotype appeared a few times. The rearrangement links TRBV15 to TRBJ1-5; D possibly corresponds to TRBD1 (5 bases). Germline CDR1 reads LNHNV; CDR2 reads YYDKDF (reference sequence). Trimming cost V 7 bases and J 0 bases, with 19 bases left between them. CDR3 size: 17 residues. DNA of the CDR3: TGTGCCACCATGCCGGGGGGGACGGCTTATAGCAATCAGCCCCAGCATTTT. This gives the protein CATMPGGTAYSNQPQHF.

The chain has TRBV12-3 or TRBV12-4 and TRBJ1-5; the D gene is possibly TRBD1 (6 bases). Trimming left V 3 bases short and J 6 bases short, with 15 bases between. This CDR3 region has 15 residues. CDR3 amino acids: CASSLGPGEIQPQHF. CDR3 coding DNA: TGTGCCAGCAGTTTGGGGCCAGGGGAGATTCAGCCCCAGCATTTT.

This clonotype was picked up a small number of times. The chain has TRBV12-3 or TRBV12-4 and TRBJ1-1, with 8 bases aligning to TRBD1. Trimming removed 0 bases from V and 4 bases from J; junction bases left unmatched: 4. The CDR3 sequence is 15 residues long. DNA of the CDR3: TGTGCCAGCAGTTTAGCGTCAGGGGGCATCACTGAAGCTTTCTTT. Its translation: CASSLASGGITEAFF.

The genes are TRBV15 and TRBJ2-5; D perhaps matches TRBD2 (5 bases). CDR1 is LNHNV and CDR2 is YYDKDF in the germline V gene (reference sequence). CDR3 length: 17 amino acids. With 2 bases removed from V and 2 bases from J, the gap between germline ends came to 18 bases. The chain's CDR3 is CATSRTNLGSYQETQYF. DNA of the CDR3: TGTGCCACCAGCAGAACCAATTTGGGGAGTTATCAAGAGACCCAGTACTTC.

This clonotype came up a few times. The rearrangement joins TRBV4-1 to TRBJ1-4; D not certain. The V end lost 2 bases, the J end lost 7 bases, and 11 bases lay between the germline ends. The CDR3 loop spans 14 amino acids. In germline, CDR1 is MGHRA, CDR2 YSYEKL. CDR3 nucleotides: TGCGCCAGCAGCCAACGGGCAGCGGTTGAAAAACTGTTTTTT. It specifies CASSQRAAVEKLFF.

The V call is TRBV9, the J call TRBJ2-2; weak D call: TRBD2 (6 bases). Germline V gene lookup returns CDR1 SGDLS and CDR2 YYNGEE. The CDR3 runs to 15 residues. Trimming cost V 0 bases and J 2 bases, with 8 bases left between them. Here the CDR3 reads CASSVGAGNTGELFF. As DNA, the CDR3 is TGTGCCAGCAGCGTAGGGGCGGGAAACACCGGGGAGCTGTTTTTT.

This chain joins TRBV27 and TRBJ1-1; 7 bases are shared with TRBD1. CDR1 is MNHEY, CDR2 SMNVEV, per germline (reference sequence). The CDR3 covers 15 residues. The trim removed 4 bases at V and 4 bases at J, leaving 9 bases unmatched. The CDR3: CASSSKTGRGTEAFF. As DNA, the CDR3 is TGTGCCAGCAGTTCAAAGACAGGGCGAGGCACTGAAGCTTTCTTT.

This chain uses TRBV12-3 or TRBV12-4 with TRBJ2-2; TRBD1 aligns across 8 bases. V shed 4 bases and J 5 bases; nucleotides not matched to a gene: 6. The CDR3 covers 15 residues. The chain's CDR3 is CASSYRDRLTGELFF. DNA for the CDR3: TGTGCCAGCAGTTACCGGGACAGGTTGACCGGGGAGCTGTTTTTT.

The chain joins TRBV4-3 to TRBJ1-2; D remains unclear. Germline V gene data show CDR1 as LGHNA and CDR2 as YSLEER. V was clipped by 1 base and J by 4 bases, with 16 bases between them. The CDR3 consists of 16 residues. For the CDR3, the DNA is TGCGCCAGCAGCCAAGTGCAACTTTCAACGCTCTATGGCTACACCTTC. Protein sequence: CASSQVQLSTLYGYTF.

This clonotype occurred a few times. V and J are TRBV7-2 and TRBJ2-1; D is undetermined. Trimming pared 1 base from V and 2 bases from J, leaving 9 bases between. The germline V gene has CDR1 SGHTA and CDR2 FQGNSA. CDR3 size: 15 residues. CDR3 residues: CASSLGPRPYNEQFF. CDR3 nucleotides: TGTGCCAGCAGCTTAGGCCCACGACCCTACAATGAGCAGTTCTTC. The variable domain in full, with the rest retrieved from reference TRBV7-2 and TRBJ2-1, is GAGVSQSPSNKVTEKGKDVELRCDPISGHTALYWYRQSLGQGLEFLIYFQGNSAPDKSGLPSDRFSAERTGGSVSTLTIQRTQQEDSAVYLCASSLGPRPYNEQFFGPGTRLTVL.